This T cell receptor beta chain was found in a study of TIL therapy for anti-PD-1-resistant metastatic lung cancer. Germline V gene data show CDR1 as KGHSH and CDR2 as LQKENI. The CDR3 is 17 residues long. V dropped 6 bases and J dropped 0 bases, with 15 bases sitting between them. Specified time point: pre-treatment sample, taken before nivolumab and TIL therapy. Sequencing used immunoSEQ v3. Using immunoSEQ multiplex PCR, the repertoire was profiled, and TCRdb retains in-frame clones only, with some absent. The sample has tens of thousands of clones, 79% seen once. This chain uses TRBV18 with TRBJ2-6, with D possibly matching TRBD1 (5 bases). This receptor was taken from a man aged 65 to 85 with non-small cell lung cancer. Sequencing used blood, obtained at baseline. The CDR3 here is CASSRDGHGSGANVLTF. The CDR3 DNA follows: TGTGCCAGCTCTCGAGACGGACACGGCTCTGGGGCCAACGTCCTGACTTTC.